The 23 T cell receptor beta chains reported below all come from one sample, sequenced in a study of blood T cell repertoires in COVID-19. Assay: immunoSEQ multiplex PCR; the TCRdb copy retains only in-frame clones and omits some. The table includes around 200,000 clones, roughly 89% detected once. The sample comprised PBMCs or T cells enriched from blood (not recorded which). These receptors all stem from a middle-aged woman with acute COVID-19.

J is TRBJ1-2 and V is TRBV5-4, with 7 bases fitting TRBD1. CDR3 size: 13 residues. Germline V gene data show CDR1 as SGHNT and CDR2 as YYREEE (reference sequence). With 4 bases clipped from V and 8 bases from J, the junction kept 8 bases outside the gene matches. The CDR3 is CASSRDRERGYTF. CDR3 bases: TGTGCCAGCAGCCGAGACAGGGAGAGGGGCTACACCTTC.

The chain combines TRBV5-5 with TRBJ2-7; D is possibly TRBD1 (5 bases). The CDR3 runs 13 residues. Germline CDR1 and CDR2: SGHKS and YYEKEE (reference sequence). Trimming took 1 base from V and 6 from J, leaving 11 bases between them. CDR3 protein: CASSLSPRAEQYV. The CDR3 DNA reads as TGTGCCAGCAGCTTGAGCCCCAGGGCCGAGCAGTACGTC.

V and J are TRBV5-1 and TRBJ2-3, with no clear D. V was pared by 0 bases and J by 0 bases, with 8 bases between. The V gene's germline CDR1 is SGHRS and CDR2 YFSETQ. The CDR3 loop spans 15 amino acids. The CDR3 coding sequence is TGCGCCAGCAGCTTGGGCGTTACTAGCACAGATACGCAGTATTTT. Protein: CASSLGVTSTDTQYF. Based on the CDR3 plus reference TRBV5-1 and TRBJ2-3, the full variable domain is KAGVTQTPRYLIKTRGQQVTLSCSPISGHRSVSWYQQTPGQGLQFLFEYFSETQRNKGNFPGRFSGRQFSNSRSEMNVSTLELGDSALYLCASSLGVTSTDTQYFGPGTRLTVL.

The rearrangement uses TRBV27 and TRBJ2-1; 12 positions match TRBD2. The junction had 16 bases not matched to a gene; V was cut back by 3 bases and J by 4 bases. The CDR3 is 20 amino acids. In germline, CDR1 is MNHEY, CDR2 SMNVEV (reference sequence). CDR3 loop: CASSFLSQFRTSGDYNEQFF. DNA of the CDR3: TGTGCCAGCAGTTTCTTAAGCCAATTTAGGACTAGCGGGGATTACAATGAGCAGTTCTTC.

The chain couples TRBV5-1 to TRBJ2-5; D perhaps matches TRBD1 (5 bases). This CDR3 region has 15 residues. Deletions cut 4 bases from V and 4 bases from J, with 17 bases between. Germline V gene sequence: CDR1 SGHRS, CDR2 YFSETQ. The CDR3 region has the DNA TGCGCCAGCAGCCTGGGTCCCAGGGTAGGAGAGACCCAGTACTTC. Its protein is CASSLGPRVGETQYF.

The genes are TRBV27 and TRBJ2-1; the match to TRBD2 covers 11 bases. Germline lookup yields CDR1 MNHEY and CDR2 SMNVEV (reference sequence). The CDR3 has 15 residues. Losses at the gene ends were 8 bases for V and 4 bases for J; bases not matched to a gene: 7. CDR3 protein: CASAASGGQYNEQFF. CDR3 DNA: TGTGCCAGCGCCGCTAGCGGGGGGCAGTACAATGAGCAGTTCTTC.

This rearrangement joins TRBV2 to TRBJ1-3; the match to TRBD1 covers 10 bases. CDR3 length: 19 residues. Trimming removed 2 bases from V and 4 bases from J; junction bases left unmatched: 14. CDR1 SNHLY and CDR2 FYNNEI come from the germline V gene. CDR3: CASSEFWLGQGLSGNTIYF. CDR3 bases: TGTGCCAGCAGTGAATTTTGGTTGGGACAGGGGTTGTCCGGAAACACCATATATTTT.

The chain has TRBV5-1 and TRBJ1-3; TRBD1 matches 7 bases. With V trimmed by 4 bases and J by 4 bases, 5 bases remained unmatched. The CDR3 has 14 residues. CDR1 and CDR2 from the germline V gene are SGHRS and YFSETQ. The DNA of the CDR3 is TGCGCCAGCAGCGCGCAGGGGGAGGGAAACACCATATATTTT. Translation gives CASSAQGEGNTIYF.

The chain couples TRBV2 to TRBJ1-1, with D perhaps TRBD1 (5 bases). Trimming took 7 bases from V and 10 from J, leaving 19 bases between them. Germline V CDR1 and CDR2: SNHLY, FYNNEI. The CDR3 totals 13 residues. The CDR3 loop is CASKREGRTGAFF. The CDR3 nucleotides read TGTGCCAGCAAGAGGGAGGGGCGGACGGGAGCTTTCTTT. The full variable domain, with the rest looked up from reference TRBV2 and TRBJ1-1, is EPEVTQTPSHQVTQMGQEVILRCVPISNHLYFYWYRQILGQKVEFLVSFYNNEISEKSEIFDDQFSVERPDGSNFTLKIRSTKLEDSAMYFCASKREGRTGAFFGQGTRLTVV.

The rearrangement uses TRBV19 and TRBJ1-5; D not resolved. The germline V and J ends were trimmed by 6 bases and 4 bases, with 13 bases remaining between them. The CDR3 has 14 residues. Germline values: CDR1 LNHDA, CDR2 SQIVND (reference sequence). The CDR3 loop reads CASSPRGGNQPQHF. The DNA of the CDR3 is TGTGCCAGTAGCCCACGGGGAGGAAATCAGCCCCAGCATTTT.

In regard to this clone: The junction differs from germline at one of its ends, possibly a read error. In nucleotides, the CDR3 is TGTGCCAGCAGCTTGGGGCAGGTCGAAGGAAACACCATATATTTT. This translates into CASSLGQVEGNTIYF. This chain links TRBV5-1 with TRBJ1-3, with a tentative D call TRBD1 (5 bases). This CDR3 has 15 amino acids. CDR1 and CDR2 from the germline V gene are SGHRS and YFSETQ. Drawing the rest from reference TRBV5-1 and TRBJ1-3, the complete variable domain is KAGVTQTPRYLIKTRGQQVTLSCSPISGHRSVSWYQQTPGQGLQFLFEYFSETQRNKGNFPGRFSGRQFSNSRSEMNVSTLELGDSALYLCASSLGQVEGNTIYFGEGSWLTVV.

The rearrangement links TRBV7-9 to TRBJ1-5, with D tentatively TRBD1 (6 bases). This CDR3 has 14 amino acids. Germline CDR1 and CDR2: SEHNR and FQNEAQ (reference sequence). Trimming removed 5 bases from V and 3 bases from J, with 11 bases in between. In DNA, the CDR3 is TGTGCCAGCAGCCCCGGACAGAACAATCAGCCCCAGCATTTT. Its protein product is CASSPGQNNQPQHF.

This sequence joins TRBV19 and TRBJ1-1, with D maybe TRBD1 (6 bases). CDR3 size: 13 residues. The V and J ends lost 9 bases and 2 bases respectively, with 13 bases between them. Germline lookup yields CDR1 LNHDA and CDR2 SQIVND (reference sequence). The CDR3 DNA is TGTGCCAGCAGGGGAACCTTAAACACTGAAGCTTTCTTT. Translating gives CASRGTLNTEAFF.

The rearrangement uses TRBV4-3 and TRBJ1-1; D is unclear. Germline V CDR1 and CDR2: LGHNA, YSLEER. The length of the CDR3 is 17 residues. Trimming removed 1 base from V and 1 base from J, with 16 bases in between. CDR3 sequence (DNA): TGCGCCAGCAGCCAAGGTGGATCATTGGGCCCGAACACTGAAGCTTTCTTT. Translated: CASSQGGSLGPNTEAFF.

The chain couples TRBV5-1 to TRBJ2-7; TRBD1 aligns across 9 bases. Per germline, CDR1 SGHRS and CDR2 YFSETQ. J gave up 6 bases and V 4 bases, and 11 bases lay outside the gene matches. The CDR3 consists of 15 residues. In DNA, the CDR3 is TGCGCCAGCAGCCACACAGGGGGCGTAACGCCCGAGCAGTACTTC. Residues: CASSHTGGVTPEQYF.

V is TRBV3-1 (or the pseudogene TRBV3-2) and J is TRBJ1-5; maybe TRBD1 (5 bases). Germline V gives CDR1 LGHDT, CDR2 YNNKEL (reference sequence). The CDR3 spans 16 residues. Between the trimmed V and J ends, which lost 2 bases and 2 bases, there was a span of 13 bases. The CDR3 sequence is CASSQNGGIGNQPQHF. CDR3 nucleotides: TGTGCCAGCAGCCAAAACGGGGGGATTGGCAATCAGCCCCAGCATTTT.

The chain recombines TRBV21-1 with TRBJ2-7; the DNA was not compared with TRBD1, the D call given in the table. TRBV21-1 is a pseudogene. CDR3 length: 14 amino acids. CDR3 amino acids: CASSGGHRYYEQYV. The DNA for the CDR3 is TGTGCCAGCAGCGGCGGACACAGATACTACGAGCAGTACGTC.

V gene TRBV13 combines with J gene TRBJ1-2, with a possible D match to TRBD1 (5 bases). Germline lookup yields CDR1 PRHDT and CDR2 FYEKMQ (reference sequence). The CDR3 has 14 amino acids. Trimming removed 4 bases at V and 8 bases at J, with 17 bases between. DNA for the CDR3: TGTGCCAGCAGCTATCGGGACGGACTATCCGGCTACACCTTC. This encodes CASSYRDGLSGYTF.

The chain links TRBV18 to TRBJ1-1, with TRBD1 identical over 12 bases. After removal of 4 bases from V and 6 bases from J, the junction contained 6 bases not matched to a gene. Germline CDR1 reads KGHSH; CDR2 reads LQKENI. The length of the CDR3 is 15 residues. The CDR3 here is CASSRDRGRPAEAFF. As DNA, the CDR3 is TGTGCCAGCTCACGGGACAGGGGGCGCCCGGCTGAAGCTTTCTTT.

As for this clone: At one end the junction does not follow the germline gene, possibly because of a read error. The chain employs TRBV2 and TRBJ1-6; D unclear. This CDR3 region has 13 residues. Germline CDR1 and CDR2: SNHLY and FYNNEI. CDR3 DNA sequence: TGTGCCGGCAGCCGAGGAAAGTTTTCACCCCTCCACTTT. As protein: CAGSRGKFSPLHF.

This chain joins TRBV5-6 and TRBJ2-2; 7 bases match TRBD1. This CDR3 is 15 amino acids long. The germline V gene has CDR1 SGHDT and CDR2 YYEEEE. The ends lost 6 bases at V and 3 bases at J; junction bases unmatched: 8. The CDR3 DNA is TGTGCCAGCACCAGACAGGGTAGTTACACCGGGGAGCTGTTTTTT. This codes for CASTRQGSYTGELFF. Based on the CDR3 plus reference TRBV5-6 and TRBJ2-2, the full variable domain is DAGVTQSPTHLIKTRGQQVTLRCSPKSGHDTVSWYQQALGQGPQFIFQYYEEEERQRGNFPDRFSGHQFPNYSSELNVNALLLGDSALYLCASTRQGSYTGELFFGEGSRLTVL.

The V call is TRBV9, the J call TRBJ1-1; D is perhaps TRBD1 (5 bases). Germline V gives CDR1 SGDLS, CDR2 YYNGEE. V dropped 4 bases and J dropped 5 bases, with 18 bases sitting between them. The CDR3 consists of 15 residues. The CDR3 nucleotides read TGTGCCAGCAGCCTCGGAGATGGGGCAAAGACTGAAGCTTTCTTT. It codes for CASSLGDGAKTEAFF.

The chain is built from TRBV18 and TRBJ2-5; 9 bases fit TRBD1. Trimming cost V 1 base and J 4 bases; bases outside gene matches: 13. CDR3 size: 18 residues. Germline CDR1 and CDR2: KGHSH and LQKENI. The CDR3 protein is CASSPRPFGTGTLETQYF. In DNA form, the CDR3 reads TGTGCCAGCTCACCACGGCCCTTCGGGACAGGGACGTTAGAGACCCAGTACTTC.